Shown below are 5 T cell receptor beta chains from a single sample sequenced in a study of blood T cell repertoires in COVID-19. TCRdb keeps only in-frame clones here, not all; method: immunoSEQ multiplex PCR. This table has tens of thousands of clones, around 83% appearing once. The sample comprised peripheral blood. The receptors here all came from a man aged 65-85 years with acute or convalescent COVID-19.

There are a few counts of this clone. The chain is built from TRBV18 and TRBJ1-2; D is ambiguous. Trimming removed 6 bases at V and 1 base at J, with 12 bases between. CDR1 and CDR2 from the germline V gene are KGHSH and LQKENI. The CDR3 extends over 14 amino acids. CDR3 sequence reads: CASSEAGDNYGYTF. CDR3 sequence (DNA): TGTGCCAGCTCGGAGGCGGGAGATAACTATGGCTACACCTTC.

This chain links TRBV19 with TRBJ2-3, with 8 bases fitting TRBD2. This CDR3 spans 16 amino acids. After removal of 1 base from V and 1 base from J, the junction contained 4 bases not matched to a gene. The germline gives CDR1 LNHDA, CDR2 SQIVND (reference sequence). CDR3 sequence: CASSIASTSGTDTQYF. The CDR3 DNA reads as TGTGCCAGTAGTATAGCATCGACTAGCGGCACAGATACGCAGTATTTT.

The count of this clone is one. The rearrangement uses TRBV30 and TRBJ1-4; D is unresolved. The V gene's germline CDR1 is GTSNPN and CDR2 SVGIG (reference sequence). CDR3 length equals 16 residues. Trimming took 2 bases from V and 8 from J, leaving 21 bases between them. Here the CDR3 DNA reads TGTGCCTGGAGTCCTTTCTCCGACGCTAAGAGGGAAAAACTGTTTTTT. Encoded protein: CAWSPFSDAKREKLFF.

This clone was found once. The chain couples TRBV19 to TRBJ2-3; D unresolved. Germline CDR1 is LNHDA and CDR2 is SQIVND (reference sequence). V lost 7 bases to trimming and J lost 0 bases, with 11 bases between them. This CDR3 is built from 14 residues. DNA for the CDR3: TGTGCCAGTAACATGGTCCCTAGCACAGATACGCAGTATTTT. Its protein product is CASNMVPSTDTQYF. Drawing the rest from reference TRBV19 and TRBJ2-3, the complete variable domain is DGGITQSPKYLFRKEGQNVTLSCEQNLNHDAMYWYRQDPGQGLRLIYYSQIVNDFQKGDIAEGYSVSREKKESFPLTVTSAQKNPTAFYLCASNMVPSTDTQYFGPGTRLTVL.

V gene TRBV18 combines with J gene TRBJ1-3; D is unresolved. The CDR3 length is 16 residues. Trimming pared 1 base from V and 0 bases from J, leaving 10 bases between. CDR1 and CDR2 from the germline V gene are KGHSH and LQKENI. The CDR3 spells CASSPLVLFSGNTIYF. DNA for the CDR3: TGTGCCAGCTCACCACTAGTTCTATTCTCTGGAAACACCATATATTTT. The full variable domain, with the rest looked up from reference TRBV18 and TRBJ1-3, is NAGVMQNPRHLVRRRGQEARLRCSPMKGHSHVYWYRQLPEEGLKFMVYLQKENIIDESGMPKERFSAEFPKEGPSILRIQQVVRGDSAAYFCASSPLVLFSGNTIYFGEGSWLTVV.